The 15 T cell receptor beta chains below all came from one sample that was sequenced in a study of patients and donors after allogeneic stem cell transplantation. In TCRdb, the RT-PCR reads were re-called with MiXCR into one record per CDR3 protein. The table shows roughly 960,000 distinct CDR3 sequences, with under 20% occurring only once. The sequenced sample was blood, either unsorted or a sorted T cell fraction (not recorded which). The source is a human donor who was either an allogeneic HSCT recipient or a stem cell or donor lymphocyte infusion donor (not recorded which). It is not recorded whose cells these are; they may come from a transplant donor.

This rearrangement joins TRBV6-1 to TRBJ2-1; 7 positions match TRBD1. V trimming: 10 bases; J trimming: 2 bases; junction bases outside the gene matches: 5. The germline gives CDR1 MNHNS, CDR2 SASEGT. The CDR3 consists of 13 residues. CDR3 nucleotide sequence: TGTGCCACCTCGGGACAGACCTACAATGAGCAGTTCTTC. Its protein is CATSGQTYNEQFF.

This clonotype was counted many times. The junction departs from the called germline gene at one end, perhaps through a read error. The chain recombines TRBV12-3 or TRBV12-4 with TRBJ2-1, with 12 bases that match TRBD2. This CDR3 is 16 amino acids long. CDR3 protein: CASSLAGGLSYNEQFF. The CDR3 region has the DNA TGTGCCAGCAGTCTAGCGGGGGGGCTGTCCTACAATGAGCAGTTCTTC.

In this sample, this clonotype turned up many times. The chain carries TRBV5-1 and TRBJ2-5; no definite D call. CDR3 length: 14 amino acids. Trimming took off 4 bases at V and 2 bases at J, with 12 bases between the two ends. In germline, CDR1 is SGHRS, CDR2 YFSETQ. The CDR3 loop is CASSPDTLQETQYF. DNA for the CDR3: TGCGCCAGCAGCCCCGACACGCTTCAAGAGACCCAGTACTTC.

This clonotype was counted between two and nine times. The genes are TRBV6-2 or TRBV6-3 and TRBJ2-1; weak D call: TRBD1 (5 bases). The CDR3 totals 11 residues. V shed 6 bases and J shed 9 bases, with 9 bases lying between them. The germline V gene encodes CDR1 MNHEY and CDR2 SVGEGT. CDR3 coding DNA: TGTGCCAGCAGGAAAGGGGTTGAGCAGTTCTTC. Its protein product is CASRKGVEQFF.

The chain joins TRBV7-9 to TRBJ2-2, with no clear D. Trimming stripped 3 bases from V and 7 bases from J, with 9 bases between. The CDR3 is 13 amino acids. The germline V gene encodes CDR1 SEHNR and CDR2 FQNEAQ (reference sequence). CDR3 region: CASSLPANGELFF. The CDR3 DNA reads TGTGCCAGCAGCTTGCCGGCCAACGGGGAGCTGTTTTTT.

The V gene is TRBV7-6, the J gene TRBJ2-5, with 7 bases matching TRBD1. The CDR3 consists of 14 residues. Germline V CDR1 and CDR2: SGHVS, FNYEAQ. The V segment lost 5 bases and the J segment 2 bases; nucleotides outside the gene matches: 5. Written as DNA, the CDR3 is TGTGCCAGCAGCCAAACGGACAGGCAAGAGACCCAGTACTTC. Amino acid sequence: CASSQTDRQETQYF.

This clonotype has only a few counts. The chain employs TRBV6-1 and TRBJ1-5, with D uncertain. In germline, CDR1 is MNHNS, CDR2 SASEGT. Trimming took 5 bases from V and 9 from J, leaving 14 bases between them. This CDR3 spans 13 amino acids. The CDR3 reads CASSRRSSGPQHF. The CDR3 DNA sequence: TGTGCCAGCAGTCGTCGGTCTAGTGGGCCCCAGCATTTT.

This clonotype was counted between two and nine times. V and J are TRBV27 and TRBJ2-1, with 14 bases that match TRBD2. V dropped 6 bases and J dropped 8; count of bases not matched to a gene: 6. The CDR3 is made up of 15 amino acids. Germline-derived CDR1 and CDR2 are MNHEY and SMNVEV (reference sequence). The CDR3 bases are TGTGCCAGCAGGGCCGGGACTAGCGGGAGCTATGAGCAGTTCTTC. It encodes CASRAGTSGSYEQFF.

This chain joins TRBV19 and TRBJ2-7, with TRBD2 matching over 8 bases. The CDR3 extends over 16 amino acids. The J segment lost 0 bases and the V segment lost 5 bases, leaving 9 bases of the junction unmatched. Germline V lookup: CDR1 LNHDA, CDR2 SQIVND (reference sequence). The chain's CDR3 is CASSGSSGRYSYEQYF. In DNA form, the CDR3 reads TGTGCCAGTAGTGGGTCTAGCGGGCGTTACTCCTACGAGCAGTACTTC.

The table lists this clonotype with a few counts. CDR3 sequence reads: CASCAAGDTGELFF. The CDR3, as DNA: TGTGCCAGCTGTGCGGCAGGGGACACCGGGGAGCTGTTTTTT. The rearrangement uses TRBV6-1 and TRBJ2-2; possibly TRBD1 for D (6 bases). Trimming removed 8 bases at V and 3 bases at J, with 13 bases between. The CDR3 is made up of 14 amino acids. Germline V gene data show CDR1 as MNHNS and CDR2 as SASEGT.

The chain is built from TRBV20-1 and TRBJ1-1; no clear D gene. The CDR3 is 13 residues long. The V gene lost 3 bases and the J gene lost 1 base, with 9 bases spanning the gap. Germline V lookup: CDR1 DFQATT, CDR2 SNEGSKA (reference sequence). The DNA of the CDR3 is TGCAGTGCTAGGATACAGACGAACACTGAAGCTTTCTTT. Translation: CSARIQTNTEAFF.

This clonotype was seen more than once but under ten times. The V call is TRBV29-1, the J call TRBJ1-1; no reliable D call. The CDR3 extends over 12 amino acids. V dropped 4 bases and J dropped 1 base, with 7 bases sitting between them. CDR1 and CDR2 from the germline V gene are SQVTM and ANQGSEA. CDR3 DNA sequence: TGCAGCGTTGCCTCAGGGAACACTGAAGCTTTCTTT. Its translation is CSVASGNTEAFF.

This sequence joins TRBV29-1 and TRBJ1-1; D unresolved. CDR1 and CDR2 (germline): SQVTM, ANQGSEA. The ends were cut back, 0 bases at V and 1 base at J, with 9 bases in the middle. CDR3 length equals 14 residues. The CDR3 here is CSVEEGHQNTEAFF. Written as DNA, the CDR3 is TGCAGCGTTGAAGAAGGCCACCAGAACACTGAAGCTTTCTTT.

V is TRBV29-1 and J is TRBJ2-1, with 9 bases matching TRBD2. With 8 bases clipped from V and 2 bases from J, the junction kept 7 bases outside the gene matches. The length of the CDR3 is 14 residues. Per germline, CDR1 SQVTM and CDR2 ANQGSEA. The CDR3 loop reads CSLGRGGPYNEQFF. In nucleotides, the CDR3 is TGCAGCTTGGGGCGGGGGGGCCCCTACAATGAGCAGTTCTTC.

The CDR3 region has the DNA TGCAGTGCTAGAGATAGGACTAGCGGGGTGGGGGGTACGCAGTATTTT. This gives the protein CSARDRTSGVGGTQYF. The genes are TRBV20-1 and TRBJ2-3; 12 bases are shared with TRBD2. The CDR3 covers 16 residues. Germline CDR1 reads DFQATT; CDR2 reads SNEGSKA (reference sequence). The V gene end was trimmed by 0 bases and the J gene end by 8 bases; junction bases not matched to a gene: 9.